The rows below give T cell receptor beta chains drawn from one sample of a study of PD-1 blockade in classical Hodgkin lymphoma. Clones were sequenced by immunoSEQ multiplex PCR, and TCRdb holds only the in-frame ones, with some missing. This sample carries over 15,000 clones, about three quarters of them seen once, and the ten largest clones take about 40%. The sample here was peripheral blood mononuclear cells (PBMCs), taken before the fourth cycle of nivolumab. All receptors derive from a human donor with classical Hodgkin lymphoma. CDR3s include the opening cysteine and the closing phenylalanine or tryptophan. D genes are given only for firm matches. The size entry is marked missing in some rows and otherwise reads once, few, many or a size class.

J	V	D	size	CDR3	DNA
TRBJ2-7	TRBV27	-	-	CASKDTERYEQYF	TGTGCCAGCAAAGATACAGAAAGGTACGAGCAGTACTTC
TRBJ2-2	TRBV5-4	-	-	CASSLDSGGTGELFF	TGTGCCAGCAGCTTGGATTCCGGGGGCACCGGGGAGCTGTTTTTT
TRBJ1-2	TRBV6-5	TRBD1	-	CASSYLTDRGDGYTF	TGTGCCAGCAGTTACCTAACCGACAGGGGCGATGGCTACACCTTC
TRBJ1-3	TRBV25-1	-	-	CASSESGGNSGNTIYF	TGTGCCAGCAGTGAAAGTGGGGGGAACTCTGGAAACACCATATATTTT
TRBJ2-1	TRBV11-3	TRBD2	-	CASSLETSGNYNEQFF	TGTGCCAGCAGCTTAGAGACTAGCGGGAATTACAATGAGCAGTTCTTC
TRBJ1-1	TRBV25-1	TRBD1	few	CASSENLGTAEAFF	TGTGCCAGCAGTGAAAATTTAGGGACAGCTGAAGCTTTCTTT
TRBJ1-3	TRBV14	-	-	CASSHRASGNTIYF	TGTGCCAGCAGCCACCGGGCCTCTGGAAACACCATATATTTT
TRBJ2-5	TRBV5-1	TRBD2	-	CASSSGLVGETQYF	TGCGCCAGCAGCTCGGGACTAGTCGGAGAGACCCAGTACTTC
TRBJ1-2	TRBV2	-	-	CASSEGAAFRYTF	TGTGCCAGCAGTGAGGGGGCCGCATTCCGCTACACCTTC
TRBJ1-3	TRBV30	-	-	CAWSAAGVGNTIYF	TGTGCCTGGAGTGCGGCAGGGGTAGGAAACACCATATATTTT
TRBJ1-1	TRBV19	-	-	CASSIPGEAFF	TGTGCCAGTAGTATCCCTGGGGAAGCTTTCTTT
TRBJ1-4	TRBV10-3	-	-	CAISGGVFEKLFF	TGTGCCATCAGTGGAGGGGTGTTTGAAAAACTGTTTTTT
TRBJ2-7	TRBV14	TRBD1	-	CASSRDSIYYEQYF	TGTGCCAGCAGCCGGGACAGTATTTACTACGAGCAGTACTTC
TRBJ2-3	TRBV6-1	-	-	CASSEAAGDTQYF	TGTGCCAGCAGTGAGGCGGCCGGAGATACGCAGTATTTT